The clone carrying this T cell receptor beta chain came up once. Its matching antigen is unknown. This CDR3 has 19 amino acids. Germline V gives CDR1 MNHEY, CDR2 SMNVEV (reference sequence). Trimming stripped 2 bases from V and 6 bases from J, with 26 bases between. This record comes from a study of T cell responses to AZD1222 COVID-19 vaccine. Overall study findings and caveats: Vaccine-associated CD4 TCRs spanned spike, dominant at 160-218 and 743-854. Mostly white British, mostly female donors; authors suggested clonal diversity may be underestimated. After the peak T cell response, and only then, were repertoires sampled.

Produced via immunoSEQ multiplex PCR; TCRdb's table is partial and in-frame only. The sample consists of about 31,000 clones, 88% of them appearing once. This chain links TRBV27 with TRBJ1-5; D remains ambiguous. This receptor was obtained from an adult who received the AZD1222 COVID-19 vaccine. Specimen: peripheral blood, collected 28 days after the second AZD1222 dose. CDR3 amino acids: CASSLRAGAGNNRGQPQHF. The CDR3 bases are TGTGCCAGCAGTTTACGTGCGGGAGCGGGCAACAACCGGGGTCAGCCCCAGCATTTT.